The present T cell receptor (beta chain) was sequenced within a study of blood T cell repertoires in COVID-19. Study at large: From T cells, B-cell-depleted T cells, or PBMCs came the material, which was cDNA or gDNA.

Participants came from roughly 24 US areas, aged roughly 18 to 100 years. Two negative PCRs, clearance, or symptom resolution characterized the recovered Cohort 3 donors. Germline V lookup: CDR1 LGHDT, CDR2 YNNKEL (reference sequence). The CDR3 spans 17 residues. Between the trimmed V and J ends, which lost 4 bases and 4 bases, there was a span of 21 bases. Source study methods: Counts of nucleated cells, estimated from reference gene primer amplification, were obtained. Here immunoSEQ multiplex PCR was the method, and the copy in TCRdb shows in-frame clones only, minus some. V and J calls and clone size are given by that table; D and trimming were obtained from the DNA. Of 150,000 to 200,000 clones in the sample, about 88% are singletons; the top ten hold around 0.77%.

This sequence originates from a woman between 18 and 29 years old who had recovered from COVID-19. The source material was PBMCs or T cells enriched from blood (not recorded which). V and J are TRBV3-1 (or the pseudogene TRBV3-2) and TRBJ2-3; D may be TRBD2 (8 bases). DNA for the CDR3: TGTGCCAGCAGCCGCCGGGGGACTAGGGGGCCCCCAGATACGCAGTATTTT. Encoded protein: CASSRRGTRGPPDTQYF.